This T cell receptor beta chain was captured by sequencing in a study of T cells expressing NK-cell markers. Study at large: All TCR beta repertoires analysed originated from sorted CD3+CD56+NKG2C+, CD3+CD56+NKG2C- and CD3+CD56-NKG2C+ T cells. HCMV serostatus: most of the eight sequenced donors positive, one negative. The study's findings and limits: The contribution of dominant NKG2C+ clonotypes to CD8+ T cells in five to seven donors was roughly 1.0-7.5%.

Germline CDR1 and CDR2: SGHNT and YYREEE (reference sequence). The length of the CDR3 is 14 residues. Concerning this clonotype: What it recognizes is unknown.

Production of TCR beta cDNA relied on 5'RACE template switching with UMIs. Reprocessing the 5' RACE reads, TCRdb reports a single entry for every CDR3 protein and omits DNA. The sample has 250,000 to 300,000 distinct CDR3 sequences. The receptor was derived from a woman between 18 and 75 years old in good health. This chain connects TRBV5-4 to TRBJ2-5; TCRdb names TRBD2, which stays unverified in the absence of DNA. Sequencing used blood T cells: a sorted CD56 or NKG2C T cell subset, CD4+ or CD8+ T cells, or bulk PBMC T cells (not recorded which). CDR3 sequence: CASSSWTSQETQYF.